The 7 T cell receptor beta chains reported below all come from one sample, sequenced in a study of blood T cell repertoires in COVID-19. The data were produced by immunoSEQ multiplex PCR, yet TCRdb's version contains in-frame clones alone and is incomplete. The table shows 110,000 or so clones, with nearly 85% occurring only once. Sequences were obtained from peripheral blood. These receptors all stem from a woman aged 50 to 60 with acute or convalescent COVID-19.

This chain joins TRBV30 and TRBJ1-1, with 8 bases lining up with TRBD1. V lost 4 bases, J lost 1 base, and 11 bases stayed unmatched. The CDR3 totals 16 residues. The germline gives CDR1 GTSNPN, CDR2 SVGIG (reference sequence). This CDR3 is CAWKRTGPFGNTEAFF. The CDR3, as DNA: TGTGCCTGGAAACGGACAGGGCCCTTTGGGAACACTGAAGCTTTCTTT. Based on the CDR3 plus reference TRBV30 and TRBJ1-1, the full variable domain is SQTIHQWPATLVQPVGSPLSLECTVEGTSNPNLYWYRQAAGRGLQLLFYSVGIGQISSEVPQNLSASRPQDRQFILSSKKLLLSDSGFYLCAWKRTGPFGNTEAFFGQGTRLTVV.

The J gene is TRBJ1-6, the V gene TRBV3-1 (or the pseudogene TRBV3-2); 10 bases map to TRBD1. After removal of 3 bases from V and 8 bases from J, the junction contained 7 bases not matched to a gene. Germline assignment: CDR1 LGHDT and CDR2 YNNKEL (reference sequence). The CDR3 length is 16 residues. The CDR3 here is CASSHHATGGYSPLHF. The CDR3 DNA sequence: TGTGCCAGCAGCCACCACGCGACAGGGGGCTATTCACCCCTCCACTTT.

The CDR3, as DNA: TGTGCCAGCAGTTACAATGGGGGCGGGCAGCCCCAGCATTTT. It yields the protein CASSYNGGGQPQHF. J is TRBJ1-5 and V is TRBV6-6, with D perhaps TRBD1 (6 bases). Trimming removed 2 bases from V and 7 bases from J, with 12 bases in between. Germline V gene sequence: CDR1 MNHNY, CDR2 SVGAGI (reference sequence). This CDR3 region has 14 residues.

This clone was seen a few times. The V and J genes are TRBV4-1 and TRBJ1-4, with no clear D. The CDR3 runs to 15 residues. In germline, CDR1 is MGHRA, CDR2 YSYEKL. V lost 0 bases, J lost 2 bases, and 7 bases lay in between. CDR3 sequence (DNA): TGCGCCAGCAGCCAAGACGGTTTGACTAATGAAAAACTGTTTTTT. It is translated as CASSQDGLTNEKLFF.

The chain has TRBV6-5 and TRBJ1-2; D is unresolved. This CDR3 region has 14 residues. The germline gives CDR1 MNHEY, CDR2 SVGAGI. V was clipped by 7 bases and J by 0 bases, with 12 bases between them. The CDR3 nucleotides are TGTGCCAGCATCCAAGTCGGGTCTAACTATGGCTACACCTTC. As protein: CASIQVGSNYGYTF.

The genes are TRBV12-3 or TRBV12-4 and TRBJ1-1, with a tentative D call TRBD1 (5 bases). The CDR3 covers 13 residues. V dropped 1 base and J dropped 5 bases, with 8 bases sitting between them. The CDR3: CASSLGGVTEAFF. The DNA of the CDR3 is TGTGCCAGCAGTTTAGGGGGCGTTACTGAAGCTTTCTTT.

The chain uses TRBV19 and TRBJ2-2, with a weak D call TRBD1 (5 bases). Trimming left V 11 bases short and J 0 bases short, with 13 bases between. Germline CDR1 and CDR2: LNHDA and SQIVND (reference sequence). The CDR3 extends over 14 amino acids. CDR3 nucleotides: TGTGCCTCCCAGACAGTGACGAACACCGGGGAGCTGTTTTTT. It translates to CASQTVTNTGELFF.